The 15 T cell receptor beta chains below were found in one sample sequenced in a study of spatial heterogeneity in lung cancer. TCRdb ran MiXCR on the 5' RACE reads and lists one entry per CDR3 protein. The sample has 2,000 or so distinct CDR3 sequences; approximately 7.6% are singletons. Sample time point: sample taken at primary tumor resection. Material for sequencing was whole RNA from tumor, nontumor lung or frozen PBMC, left unsorted. Sequencing used normal lung tissue next to the tumor, obtained at surgery. The receptors were sampled from a male donor with early-stage non-small cell lung cancer.

This clonotype qualifies as medium-sized. This beta chain is off target for a library built for alpha chains, so its abundance means little. The chain is built from TRBV20-1 and TRBJ2-1, with 9 nucleotides matching TRBD2. The CDR3 consists of 18 residues. The germline gives CDR1 DFQATT, CDR2 SNEGSKA (reference sequence). Unmatched junction bases numbered 15, after V lost 6 bases and J lost 0 bases. In DNA, the CDR3 is TGCAGTGCCGGTCCCCTCGGTAGCGGGGGAAGCTCCTACAATGAGCAGTTCTTC. It is translated as CSAGPLGSGGSSYNEQFF.

A word on this clonotype: Since it is a stray read in a library aimed at alpha chains, this beta chain has a size that is not meaningful. This chain links TRBV18 with TRBJ2-7, with D tentatively TRBD1 or TRBD2 (6 bases each). This CDR3 is built from 15 residues. Germline assignment: CDR1 KGHSH and CDR2 LQKENI. V dropped 5 bases and J dropped 0 bases, with 14 bases sitting between them. The CDR3 spells CASSREGGSSYEQYF. Written as DNA, the CDR3 is TGTGCCAGCTCAAGGGAAGGGGGGAGCTCCTACGAGCAGTACTTC.

This clonotype counts as medium-sized (0.01 to 0.1%). Because the library targeted alpha chains, this beta chain is an off-target read whose size means little. This chain uses TRBV20-1 with TRBJ1-1; possibly TRBD1 for D (6 bases). Germline-derived CDR1 and CDR2 are DFQATT and SNEGSKA (reference sequence). Trimming took 5 bases from V and 5 from J, leaving 18 bases between them. This CDR3 comprises 14 residues. CDR3 amino acids: CSARGDIVQTEAFF. As DNA, the CDR3 is TGCAGTGCTCGGGGGGACATCGTCCAGACTGAAGCTTTCTTT.

By its share, this clonotype is medium-sized (0.01 to 0.1%). This beta chain is a stray sequence in a library constructed for alpha chains; its clone size is not meaningful. J is TRBJ2-7 and V is TRBV13, with 9 bases identical to TRBD1. After removal of 0 bases from V and 4 bases from J, the junction contained 4 bases not matched to a gene. Germline V CDR1 and CDR2: PRHDT, FYEKMQ (reference sequence). The CDR3 runs to 15 residues. The CDR3 loop is CASSLGDRGSYEQYF. The CDR3 DNA sequence: TGTGCCAGCAGCTTAGGGGACAGGGGCTCTTACGAGCAGTACTTC.

This clonotype was counted many times. In a library made to pick up alpha chains, this beta chain is a stray read with a size that means little. The chain joins TRBV14 to TRBJ1-6, with D tentatively TRBD1 (5 bases). V was pared by 5 bases and J by 6 bases, with 17 bases between. The CDR3 consists of 16 residues. Germline CDR1 SGHDN, CDR2 FVKESK. CDR3 amino acids: CASSAASVGGNSPLHF. The CDR3 nucleotides are TGTGCCAGCAGCGCAGCCTCGGTCGGGGGTAATTCACCCCTCCACTTT. Full variable domain (rest looked up from reference TRBV14 and TRBJ1-6): EAGVTQFPSHSVIEKGQTVTLRCDPISGHDNLYWYRRVMGKEIKFLLHFVKESKQDESGMPNNRFLAERTGGTYSTLKVQPAELEDSGVYFCASSAASVGGNSPLHFGNGTRLTVT.

This clonotype was counted between two and nine times. This beta chain was picked up by a library intended for alpha chains and is off target, so its count carries little meaning. The V gene is TRBV20-1, the J gene TRBJ2-1; D possibly matches TRBD1 or TRBD2 (6 bases each). The CDR3 is made up of 14 amino acids. V gave up 6 bases and J gave up 6 bases, with 18 bases separating them. Germline values: CDR1 DFQATT, CDR2 SNEGSKA (reference sequence). The CDR3 DNA reads TGCAGTGCCACAACGGGGGCCGTTATCAATGAGCAGTTCTTC. Protein sequence: CSATTGAVINEQFF.

On this clonotype: With the library built for alpha chains, this beta chain is off target and its frequency is not meaningful. The V call is TRBV12-3 or TRBV12-4, the J call TRBJ2-1, with TRBD1 as a possible D gene (5 bases). Trimming pared 7 bases from V and 7 bases from J, leaving 20 bases between. This CDR3 contains 15 residues. The CDR3, as DNA: TGTGCCAGCACCCCTACAGGCGGTACTGGAAATGAGCAGTTCTTC. Its protein is CASTPTGGTGNEQFF.

This clonotype was found a few times. This beta chain is an unintended read in a library built for alpha chains; its size means little. V and J are TRBV11-3 and TRBJ2-5, with 7 bases identical to TRBD1. The V gene end was trimmed by 1 base and the J gene end by 2 bases; junction bases not matched to a gene: 4. The length of the CDR3 is 15 residues. Germline V lookup: CDR1 SGHNT, CDR2 YENEEA. The CDR3 region is CASSLGQGGQETQYF. Written as DNA, the CDR3 is TGTGCCAGCAGCTTAGGACAGGGCGGACAAGAGACCCAGTACTTC.

This clonotype came up many times. This beta chain is a stray sequence in a library constructed for alpha chains; its clone size is not meaningful. J is TRBJ2-1 and V is TRBV27; D perhaps matches TRBD2 (6 bases). The CDR3 length is 15 residues. V was pared by 6 bases and J by 8 bases, with 20 bases between. The germline V gene encodes CDR1 MNHEY and CDR2 SMNVEV (reference sequence). DNA for the CDR3: TGTGCCAGCAGCCCAACCGCAGGGAGGTGGGATGAGCAGTTCTTC. This sequence encodes CASSPTAGRWDEQFF.

For this clonotype: Being off target in a library aimed at alpha chains, this beta chain has a size of little meaning. The genes are TRBV4-1 and TRBJ2-1; perhaps D is TRBD1 or TRBD2 (5 bases each). Germline V gene data show CDR1 as MGHRA and CDR2 as YSYEKL. V shed 3 bases and J shed 6 bases, with 15 bases lying between them. This CDR3 contains 15 residues. CDR3 region: CASSHSPGTPNEQFF. In DNA, the CDR3 is TGCGCCAGCAGCCACTCCCCCGGGACGCCCAATGAGCAGTTCTTC.

This clonotype was recorded many times. Found in a library prepared for alpha chains, this beta chain is an off-target read, and its abundance has little meaning. The V call is TRBV27, the J call TRBJ1-1; perhaps TRBD1 as D (5 bases). Germline values: CDR1 MNHEY, CDR2 SMNVEV (reference sequence). The CDR3 consists of 13 residues. V was cut by 8 bases and J by 4 bases, with 14 bases left in between. CDR3 sequence: CASHPNGGTEAFF. The CDR3 DNA reads TGTGCCAGCCACCCCAACGGGGGCACTGAAGCTTTCTTT.

By proportion, this clonotype is medium-sized. This beta chain appears as a stray read in a library generated for alpha chains; its size is not informative. The J gene is TRBJ2-7, the V gene TRBV5-1, with D uncertain. Germline CDR1 and CDR2: SGHRS and YFSETQ. The ends were cut back, 0 bases at V and 0 bases at J, with 13 bases in the middle. The CDR3 extends over 16 amino acids. The CDR3 sequence: CASSLAGQTISYEQYF. The CDR3 region has the DNA TGCGCCAGCAGCTTGGCCGGCCAAACAATCTCCTACGAGCAGTACTTC.

This clonotype is labeled medium-sized. This beta chain is a stray sequence in a library constructed for alpha chains; its clone size is not meaningful. The chain uses TRBV7-9 and TRBJ1-2, with a weak D call TRBD1 (5 bases). This CDR3 is built from 12 residues. Trimming took 5 bases from V and 5 from J, leaving 9 bases between them. Looked up from germline, CDR1 is SEHNR and CDR2 is FQNEAQ (reference sequence). The CDR3 region has the DNA TGTGCCAGCAGCCTACAGGAGTATGGCTACACCTTC. It is translated as CASSLQEYGYTF.

This clonotype was recorded many times. Being off target in a library aimed at alpha chains, this beta chain has a size of little meaning. The chain has TRBV24-1 and TRBJ1-5; D may be TRBD1 (5 bases). Germline assignment: CDR1 KGHDR and CDR2 SFDVKD. V was trimmed by 4 bases and J by 5 bases, leaving 14 bases between them. This CDR3 is 15 amino acids long. CDR3 residues: CATSEVQGGYQPQHF. CDR3 nucleotides: TGTGCCACCAGTGAGGTCCAGGGTGGCTATCAGCCCCAGCATTTT.

By its share, this clonotype is large. The size of this beta chain means little, since it is a stray read in a library made for alpha chains. The CDR3 spells CASSLGGSLEAKNIQYF. The CDR3 DNA sequence: TGTGCCAGCAGTTTAGGTGGATCCCTTGAAGCCAAAAACATTCAGTACTTC. The V call is TRBV12-3 or TRBV12-4, the J call TRBJ2-4; D gene uncertain. The length of the CDR3 is 17 residues. The V end lost 1 base, the J end lost 0 bases, and 13 bases lay between the germline ends.